This T cell receptor (beta chain) originates from a study of naive and memory T cell subsets. This clonotype was detected a few times. The CDR3 totals 15 residues. The germline V gene encodes CDR1 SNHLY and CDR2 FYNNEI. V was cut by 0 bases and J by 0 bases, with 8 bases left in between. The beta constant-region primer was an equimolar mix of two oligonucleotides covering TRBC1 and TRBC2. TCRdb called the UMI-ligation and nested PCR reads again in MiXCR, with one record for every CDR3 protein. Of under 150,000 distinct CDR3 sequences listed, 15% to 20% are singletons. Sequencing used naive CD4+ T cells from blood. The sequence came from a human donor in good health. The chain employs TRBV2 and TRBJ1-2; D ambiguous. CDR3 sequence: CASSEARSANYGYTF. The CDR3, as DNA: TGTGCCAGCAGTGAAGCTCGAAGTGCTAACTATGGCTACACCTTC.